A single sample is the source of the 19 T cell receptor beta chains below, sequenced in a study of blood T cell repertoires in COVID-19. Method: immunoSEQ multiplex PCR; TCRdb's copy keeps in-frame clones and lacks some. Of 250,000 or so clones in the sample, about 80% were seen once. The sample comprised PBMCs or T cells enriched from blood (not recorded which). These receptor sequences come from a man between 60 and 75 years old who had recovered from COVID-19.

This clone was seen a single time. This chain connects TRBV2 to TRBJ1-2; no firm D call. CDR3 length: 13 amino acids. The germline V and J ends were trimmed by 3 bases and 5 bases, with 10 bases remaining between them. Germline V gene lookup returns CDR1 SNHLY and CDR2 FYNNEI. The CDR3 nucleotides are TGTGCCAGCAGTGATCTGGCAGTTTATGGCTACACCTTC. Its protein product is CASSDLAVYGYTF.

The chain joins TRBV24-1 to TRBJ1-6; a weak D match, TRBD1 (6 bases). V lost 9 bases, J lost 0 bases, and 17 bases lay in between. The CDR3 covers 17 residues. Germline-derived CDR1 and CDR2 are KGHDR and SFDVKD. The CDR3 is CATRQGPPGSYNSPLHF. Written as DNA, the CDR3 is TGTGCCACCCGTCAGGGGCCCCCCGGCTCCTATAATTCACCCCTCCACTTT.

CDR3 protein: CASSIDRERHEQYF. In nucleotides, the CDR3 is TGTGCCAGTAGTATTGACAGGGAAAGGCACGAGCAGTACTTC. The rearrangement links TRBV19 to TRBJ2-7; 7 nucleotides line up with TRBD1. There are 14 residues in the CDR3. The germline CDR1 and CDR2 sequences are LNHDA and SQIVND (reference sequence). V lost 3 bases and J lost 5; bases outside the gene matches: 7.

This clone was counted a few times. The chain uses TRBV5-1 and TRBJ2-5; D perhaps matches TRBD2 (6 bases). Deletions cut 2 bases from V and 3 bases from J, with 8 bases between. The CDR3 totals 13 residues. Per the germline V gene, CDR1 is SGHRS and CDR2 is YFSETQ. CDR3 region: CASSLSGEETQYF. Here the CDR3 DNA reads TGCGCCAGCAGCTTATCGGGAGAAGAGACCCAGTACTTC.

The chain combines TRBV3-1 (or the pseudogene TRBV3-2) with TRBJ2-7, with D maybe TRBD2 (5 bases). Germline CDR1 and CDR2: LGHDT and YNNKEL (reference sequence). V was cut by 0 bases and J by 6 bases, with 15 bases left in between. This CDR3 is 15 amino acids long. This chain's CDR3 is CASSQDATGRGEQYF. The CDR3, as DNA: TGTGCCAGCAGCCAAGATGCTACCGGCCGGGGCGAGCAGTACTTC.

The chain couples TRBV5-5 to TRBJ1-1; 7 nucleotides line up with TRBD1. The germline CDR1 and CDR2 sequences are SGHKS and YYEKEE (reference sequence). The CDR3 runs to 15 residues. With V trimmed by 2 bases and J by 4 bases, 8 bases remained unmatched. The CDR3 protein is CASSFRQGWGTEAFF. In DNA, the CDR3 is TGTGCCAGCAGCTTCCGACAGGGCTGGGGCACTGAAGCTTTCTTT. Complete variable domain (other parts from reference TRBV5-5 and TRBJ1-1): DAGVTQSPTHLIKTRGQQVTLRCSPISGHKSVSWYQQVLGQGPQFIFQYYEKEERGRGNFPDRFSARQFPNYSSELNVNALLLGDSALYLCASSFRQGWGTEAFFGQGTRLTVV.

This chain joins TRBV29-1 and TRBJ2-5; the D is unclear. CDR1 and CDR2 (germline): SQVTM, ANQGSEA. V lost 7 bases and J 1 base, leaving 4 bases between the germline ends. The CDR3 spans 10 residues. The CDR3 region has the DNA TGCAGCGCAGCCCAAGAGACCCAGTACTTC. Translation gives CSAAQETQYF.

The rearrangement links TRBV7-9 to TRBJ1-4, with TRBD1 as a possible D gene (5 bases). The V gene's germline CDR1 is SEHNR and CDR2 FQNEAQ (reference sequence). Trimming pared 1 base from V and 4 bases from J, leaving 7 bases between. The length of the CDR3 is 14 residues. The CDR3, as DNA: TGTGCCAGCAGCTTAGGTGACAGTAATGAAAAACTGTTTTTT. As protein: CASSLGDSNEKLFF.

V gene TRBV3-1 (or the pseudogene TRBV3-2) combines with J gene TRBJ1-2; D might be TRBD1 (6 bases). In germline, CDR1 is LGHDT, CDR2 YNNKEL (reference sequence). The CDR3 runs 15 residues. The V end lost 1 base, the J end lost 3 bases, and 12 bases lay between the germline ends. The CDR3 loop reads CASSQGGTRHYGYTF. In DNA, the CDR3 is TGTGCCAGCAGCCAAGGGGGGACAAGGCACTATGGCTACACCTTC.

This chain connects TRBV4-2 to TRBJ2-2; TRBD1 agrees at 8 bases. CDR1 LGHNA and CDR2 YNFKEQ come from the germline V gene. The V segment lost 7 bases and the J segment 4 bases; nucleotides outside the gene matches: 11. The CDR3 extends over 16 amino acids. The CDR3 here is CASTPPRGRGTGELFF. The CDR3, as DNA: TGTGCCAGCACCCCACCCAGGGGGCGCGGCACCGGGGAGCTGTTTTTT.

The gene calls are TRBV18 and TRBJ1-1; D perhaps matches TRBD1 (6 bases). V lost 3 bases and J 0 bases, leaving 14 bases between the germline ends. This CDR3 spans 16 amino acids. The germline V gene has CDR1 KGHSH and CDR2 LQKENI. The CDR3 region has the DNA TGTGCCAGCTCACCTGGGACGGACAGATTGAACACTGAAGCTTTCTTT. It specifies CASSPGTDRLNTEAFF.

The chain couples TRBV6-5 to TRBJ2-2; D gene uncertain. The CDR3 totals 12 residues. Germline V gene data show CDR1 as MNHEY and CDR2 as SVGAGI. Trimming removed 5 bases from V and 4 bases from J, with 5 bases in between. The chain's CDR3 is CASSPSTGELFF. The CDR3 bases are TGTGCCAGCAGTCCCTCCACCGGGGAGCTGTTTTTT.

This chain uses TRBV11-1 with TRBJ2-3; 12 bases line up with TRBD1. Trimming at V came to 8 bases and at J to 7 bases, leaving 10 bases not matched to a gene. Germline CDR1 and CDR2: SGHAT and FQDESV (reference sequence). CDR3 length: 15 amino acids. The CDR3 DNA follows: TGTGCCAGCTGCCGCCGGGACAGGGGGCCGAATACGCAGTATTTT. Residues: CASCRRDRGPNTQYF. The full variable domain, its missing parts supplied by reference TRBV11-1 and TRBJ2-3, is EAEVAQSPRYKITEKSQAVAFWCDPISGHATLYWYRQILGQGPELLVQFQDESVVDDSQLPKDRFSAERLKGVDSTLKIQPAELGDSAMYLCASCRRDRGPNTQYFGPGTRLTVL.

The chain has TRBV28 and TRBJ1-5; TRBD1 matches 7 bases. V lost 6 bases to trimming and J lost 0 bases; unmatched junction nucleotides: 5. Germline CDR1 MDHEN, CDR2 SYDVKM. The CDR3 has 15 amino acids. CDR3: CASSQQGYSNQPQHF. Written as DNA, the CDR3 is TGTGCCAGCAGCCAACAGGGGTATAGCAATCAGCCCCAGCATTTT.

In DNA form, the CDR3 reads TGTGCCAGCAGCGCGGGGGGGCCTGCTGGAAACACCATATATTTT. Its protein is CASSAGGPAGNTIYF. The rearrangement uses TRBV5-4 and TRBJ1-3; perhaps TRBD1 as D (6 bases). This CDR3 is built from 15 residues. Trimming pared 4 bases from V and 2 bases from J, leaving 13 bases between. Germline V CDR1 and CDR2: SGHNT, YYREEE (reference sequence).

The chain recombines TRBV11-2 with TRBJ2-7; 8 bases agree with TRBD1. The germline V gene has CDR1 SGHAT and CDR2 FQNNGV. V lost 1 base, J lost 6 bases, and 5 bases stayed unmatched. This CDR3 is built from 14 residues. Here the CDR3 DNA reads TGTGCCAGCAGCTTAGGAGTACAGGGGGGCGAGCAGTACTTC. This gives the protein CASSLGVQGGEQYF.

This chain connects TRBV7-2 to TRBJ2-3; 13 nucleotides align to TRBD2. J gave up 0 bases and V 5 bases, and 8 bases lay outside the gene matches. The CDR3 loop spans 18 amino acids. Per germline, CDR1 SGHTA and CDR2 FQGNSA. In DNA, the CDR3 is TGTGCCAGCAGCCCTCGACTAGCGGGGGGCCGTAGCACAGATACGCAGTATTTT. It codes for CASSPRLAGGRSTDTQYF.

The gene calls are TRBV5-5 and TRBJ1-1; possibly TRBD1 for D (6 bases). Deletions cut 0 bases from V and 6 bases from J, with 9 bases between. This CDR3 spans 13 amino acids. The germline CDR1 and CDR2 sequences are SGHKS and YYEKEE (reference sequence). The CDR3 sequence: CASSLGTESEAFF. The CDR3 nucleotides read TGTGCCAGCAGCTTGGGGACAGAGTCTGAAGCTTTCTTT. Using reference TRBV5-5 and TRBJ1-1 for the parts outside the CDR3, the full variable domain is DAGVTQSPTHLIKTRGQQVTLRCSPISGHKSVSWYQQVLGQGPQFIFQYYEKEERGRGNFPDRFSARQFPNYSSELNVNALLLGDSALYLCASSLGTESEAFFGQGTRLTVV.

This clone was observed a few times. V is TRBV5-1 and J is TRBJ1-1; 7 bases are shared with TRBD1. This CDR3 region has 14 residues. With V trimmed by 3 bases and J by 0 bases, 2 bases remained unmatched. CDR1 and CDR2 (germline): SGHRS, YFSETQ. The CDR3 is CASSSQGLNTEAFF. CDR3 nucleotide sequence: TGCGCCAGCAGCTCACAGGGGCTGAACACTGAAGCTTTCTTT.